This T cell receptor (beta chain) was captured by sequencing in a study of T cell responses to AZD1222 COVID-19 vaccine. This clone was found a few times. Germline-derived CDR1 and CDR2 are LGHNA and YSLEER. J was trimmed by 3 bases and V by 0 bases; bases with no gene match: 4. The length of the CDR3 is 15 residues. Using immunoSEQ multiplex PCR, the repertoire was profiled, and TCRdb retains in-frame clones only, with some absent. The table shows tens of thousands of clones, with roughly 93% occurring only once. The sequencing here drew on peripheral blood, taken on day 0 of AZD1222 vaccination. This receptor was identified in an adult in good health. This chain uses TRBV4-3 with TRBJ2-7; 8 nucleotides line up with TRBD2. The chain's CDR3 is CASSQDLSGDYEQYF. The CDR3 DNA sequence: TGCGCCAGCAGCCAAGACCTTAGCGGGGACTACGAGCAGTACTTC.